The 10 T cell receptor beta chains presented below share a single source sample, sequenced in a study of T cell responses to AZD1222 COVID-19 vaccine. The assay was immunoSEQ multiplex PCR, and TCRdb's table has in-frame clones only and misses some. The repertoire includes under 150,000 clones, roughly 88% of them detected once, and 6.5% sits in the top ten. Sequencing was performed on peripheral blood, taken 28 days after the second AZD1222 dose. The receptors derive from an adult who received the AZD1222 COVID-19 vaccine.

The CDR3 sequence: CASGEGGAGNTEAFF. CDR3 nucleotide sequence: TGTGCCAGCGGGGAGGGGGGCGCAGGTAACACTGAAGCTTTCTTT. The V and J genes are TRBV6-5 and TRBJ1-1, with D possibly being TRBD1 (6 bases). The CDR3 sequence is 15 residues long. Germline V gives CDR1 MNHEY, CDR2 SVGAGI. Trimming pared 8 bases from V and 2 bases from J, leaving 18 bases between.

The chain joins TRBV11-2 to TRBJ2-7; no clear D gene. Per germline, CDR1 SGHAT and CDR2 FQNNGV. V shed 0 bases and J shed 3 bases, with 9 bases lying between them. This CDR3 is built from 14 residues. As DNA, the CDR3 is TGTGCCAGCAGCTTAGAGTCGGGTAGCTACGAGCAGTACTTC. Translated: CASSLESGSYEQYF.

In DNA, the CDR3 is TGTGCCAGCAGCCGAGGGACAGTACGTTCACCCCTCCACTTT. Residues: CASSRGTVRSPLHF. This chain connects TRBV7-8 to TRBJ1-6, with TRBD1 matching 7 bases. The CDR3 is 14 amino acids. The germline CDR1 and CDR2 sequences are SGHVS and FQNEAQ. The V and J ends lost 5 bases and 9 bases, in that order; junction bases with no gene match: 7.

The chain combines TRBV27 with TRBJ1-6, with a possible D match to TRBD1 (5 bases). The germline CDR1 and CDR2 sequences are MNHEY and SMNVEV (reference sequence). V shed 3 bases and J shed 5 bases, with 14 bases lying between them. The CDR3 has 16 residues. DNA for the CDR3: TGTGCCAGCAGTTTGATGGAGGGACTGAATAATTCACCCCTCCACTTT. Its protein is CASSLMEGLNNSPLHF.

The chain combines TRBV28 with TRBJ1-4; D is unresolved. The CDR3 contains 14 residues. Germline-derived CDR1 and CDR2 are MDHEN and SYDVKM. Trimming shortened V by 7 bases and J by 8 bases, and 17 bases separated the two germline ends. This chain's CDR3 is CASTSTVSAEKLFF. For the CDR3, the DNA is TGTGCCAGCACCTCCACGGTTAGCGCAGAAAAACTGTTTTTT.

The chain links TRBV6-5 to TRBJ1-3; TRBD1 might be the D (6 bases). The germline gives CDR1 MNHEY, CDR2 SVGAGI. V shed 0 bases and J shed 2 bases, with 8 bases lying between them. The CDR3 contains 15 residues. CDR3 DNA sequence: TGTGCCAGCAGTTACTCCGGGACACCTGGAAACACCATATATTTT. This sequence encodes CASSYSGTPGNTIYF.

The chain uses TRBV7-2 and TRBJ1-4, with TRBD1 matching over 7 bases. The junction had 6 bases not matched to a gene; V was cut back by 4 bases and J by 4 bases. The CDR3 length is 15 residues. Germline-derived CDR1 and CDR2 are SGHTA and FQGNSA. CDR3 sequence: CASSSYRGSNEKLFF. CDR3 DNA sequence: TGTGCCAGCAGCTCGTACAGGGGAAGTAATGAAAAACTGTTTTTT.

The V and J genes are TRBV12-3 or TRBV12-4 and TRBJ1-4; D remains ambiguous. Trimming took 2 bases from V and 7 from J, leaving 5 bases between them. The length of the CDR3 is 12 residues. This CDR3 reads CASSLNREKLFF. The CDR3 region has the DNA TGTGCCAGCAGTTTAAACCGTGAAAAACTGTTTTTT.

The V and J genes are TRBV7-2 and TRBJ2-3; 9 bases align to TRBD1. This CDR3 contains 15 residues. The germline CDR1 and CDR2 sequences are SGHTA and FQGNSA. The V gene end was trimmed by 3 bases and the J gene end by 5 bases; junction bases not matched to a gene: 6. Here the CDR3 DNA reads TGTGCCAGCAGCTTCCTCGGACAGGGGTTAGATACGCAGTATTTT. This gives the protein CASSFLGQGLDTQYF. Filled out from reference TRBV7-2 and TRBJ2-3, the complete variable domain reads GAGVSQSPSNKVTEKGKDVELRCDPISGHTALYWYRQSLGQGLEFLIYFQGNSAPDKSGLPSDRFSAERTGGSVSTLTIQRTQQEDSAVYLCASSFLGQGLDTQYFGPGTRLTVL.

This clone was detected only a few times. This CDR3 reads CASSALAGSSSYNEQFF. For the CDR3, the DNA is TGTGCCAGCAGCGCGCTAGCGGGCTCAAGCTCCTACAATGAGCAGTTCTTC. The gene calls are TRBV11-3 and TRBJ2-1; 8 nucleotides line up with TRBD2. Trimming took 5 bases from V and 0 from J; bases not matched to a gene: 9. The CDR3 loop spans 17 amino acids. Germline CDR1 reads SGHNT; CDR2 reads YENEEA.